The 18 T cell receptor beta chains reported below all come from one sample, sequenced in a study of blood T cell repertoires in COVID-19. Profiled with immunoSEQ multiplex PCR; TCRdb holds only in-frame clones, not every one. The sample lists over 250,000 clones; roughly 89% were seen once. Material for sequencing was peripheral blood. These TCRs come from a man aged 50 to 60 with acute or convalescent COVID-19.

CDR3 DNA sequence: TGTGCCATCAGAGGACAGGGGGGCTACAATGAGCAGTTCTTC. This gives the protein CAIRGQGGYNEQFF. The chain uses TRBV10-3 and TRBJ2-1; 10 nucleotides line up with TRBD1. V shed 6 bases and J 3 bases; nucleotides not matched to a gene: 2. The CDR3 loop spans 14 amino acids. Germline CDR1 ENHRY, CDR2 SYGVKD.

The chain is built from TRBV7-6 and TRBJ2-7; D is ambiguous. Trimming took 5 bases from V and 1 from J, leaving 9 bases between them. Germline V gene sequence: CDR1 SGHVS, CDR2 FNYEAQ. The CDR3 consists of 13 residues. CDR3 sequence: CASSPGLSYEQYF. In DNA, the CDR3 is TGTGCCAGCAGCCCGGGTCTTTCCTACGAGCAGTACTTC.

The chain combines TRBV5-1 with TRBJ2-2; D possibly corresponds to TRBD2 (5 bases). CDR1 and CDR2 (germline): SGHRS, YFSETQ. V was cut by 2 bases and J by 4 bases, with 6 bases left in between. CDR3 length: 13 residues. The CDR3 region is CASSFEGTGELFF. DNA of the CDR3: TGCGCCAGCAGCTTTGAGGGCACCGGGGAGCTGTTTTTT.

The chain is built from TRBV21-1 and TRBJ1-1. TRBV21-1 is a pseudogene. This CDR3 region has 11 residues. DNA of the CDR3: TGTGCCAGCAGCATCATAGTAAAAGCTTTCTTT. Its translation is CASSIIVKAFF.

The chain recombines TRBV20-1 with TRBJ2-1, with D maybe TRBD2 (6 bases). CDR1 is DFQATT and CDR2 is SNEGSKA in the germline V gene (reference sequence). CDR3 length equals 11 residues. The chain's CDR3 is CSTGDYNEQFF. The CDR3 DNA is TGCAGCACGGGGGACTACAATGAGCAGTTCTTC.

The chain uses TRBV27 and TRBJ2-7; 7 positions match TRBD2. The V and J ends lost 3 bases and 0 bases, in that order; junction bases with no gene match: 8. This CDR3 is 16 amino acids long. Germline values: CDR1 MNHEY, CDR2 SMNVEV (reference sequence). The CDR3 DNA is TGTGCCAGCAGTTTGTCTGCGGGGGTAATCTCCTACGAGCAGTACTTC. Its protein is CASSLSAGVISYEQYF.

The CDR3 is CASSQAGYTEAFF. The DNA of the CDR3 is TGCGCCAGCAGCCAAGCAGGGTATACTGAAGCTTTCTTT. The chain is built from TRBV4-1 and TRBJ1-1, with D maybe TRBD1 (5 bases). The CDR3 runs 13 residues. V lost 1 base and J 5 bases, leaving 8 bases between the germline ends. The germline gives CDR1 MGHRA, CDR2 YSYEKL.

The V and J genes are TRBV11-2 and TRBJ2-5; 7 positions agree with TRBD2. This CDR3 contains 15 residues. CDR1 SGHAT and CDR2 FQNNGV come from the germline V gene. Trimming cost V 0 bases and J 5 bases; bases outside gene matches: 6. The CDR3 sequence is CASSLDLTSRETQYF. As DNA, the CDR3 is TGTGCCAGCAGCTTAGATCTGACTAGCCGGGAGACCCAGTACTTC.

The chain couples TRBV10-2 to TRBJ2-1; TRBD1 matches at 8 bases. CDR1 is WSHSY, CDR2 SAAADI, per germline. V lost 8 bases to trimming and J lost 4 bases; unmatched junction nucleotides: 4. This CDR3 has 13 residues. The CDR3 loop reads CASGGQAYNEQFF. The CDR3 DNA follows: TGCGCCAGCGGGGGACAGGCATACAATGAGCAGTTCTTC.

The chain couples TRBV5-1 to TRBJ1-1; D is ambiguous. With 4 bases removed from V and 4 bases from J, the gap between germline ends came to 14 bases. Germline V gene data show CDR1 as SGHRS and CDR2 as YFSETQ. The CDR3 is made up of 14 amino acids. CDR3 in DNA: TGCGCCAGCAGCCGGGTGGCGGGCGCCACTGAAGCTTTCTTT. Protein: CASSRVAGATEAFF.

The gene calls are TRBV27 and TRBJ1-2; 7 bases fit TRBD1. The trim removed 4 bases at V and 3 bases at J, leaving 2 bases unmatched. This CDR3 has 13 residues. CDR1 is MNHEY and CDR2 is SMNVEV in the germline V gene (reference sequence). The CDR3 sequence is CASSYTGDYGYTF. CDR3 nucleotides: TGTGCCAGCAGTTACACAGGGGACTATGGCTACACCTTC.

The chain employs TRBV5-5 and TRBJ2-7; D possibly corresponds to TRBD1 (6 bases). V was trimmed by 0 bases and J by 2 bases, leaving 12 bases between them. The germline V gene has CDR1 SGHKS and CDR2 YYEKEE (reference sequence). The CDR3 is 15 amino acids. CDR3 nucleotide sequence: TGTGCCAGCAGCTTGGCGGGACACCTAACCTACGAGCAGTACTTC. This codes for CASSLAGHLTYEQYF. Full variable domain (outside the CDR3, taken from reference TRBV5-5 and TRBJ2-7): DAGVTQSPTHLIKTRGQQVTLRCSPISGHKSVSWYQQVLGQGPQFIFQYYEKEERGRGNFPDRFSARQFPNYSSELNVNALLLGDSALYLCASSLAGHLTYEQYFGPGTRLTVT.

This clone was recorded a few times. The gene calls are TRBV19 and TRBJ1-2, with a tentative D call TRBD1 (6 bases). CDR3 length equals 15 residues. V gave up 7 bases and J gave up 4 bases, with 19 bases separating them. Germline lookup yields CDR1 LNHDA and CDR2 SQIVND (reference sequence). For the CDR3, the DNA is TGTGCCAGTATGGGGGGGGGCGCTCTCCTCTATGGCTACACCTTC. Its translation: CASMGGGALLYGYTF.

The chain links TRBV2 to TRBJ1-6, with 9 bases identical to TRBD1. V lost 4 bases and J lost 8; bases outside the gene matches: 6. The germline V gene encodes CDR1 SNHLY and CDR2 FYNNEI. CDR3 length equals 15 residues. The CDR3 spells CASSGLWDRDSPLHF. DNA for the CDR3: TGTGCCAGCAGTGGGTTATGGGACAGGGATTCACCCCTCCACTTT.

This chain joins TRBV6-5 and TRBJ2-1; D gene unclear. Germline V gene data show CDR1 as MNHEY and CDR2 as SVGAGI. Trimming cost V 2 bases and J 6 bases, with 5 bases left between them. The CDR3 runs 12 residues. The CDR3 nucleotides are TGTGCCAGCAGTTACGGCCCCAATGAGCAGTTCTTC. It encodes CASSYGPNEQFF.

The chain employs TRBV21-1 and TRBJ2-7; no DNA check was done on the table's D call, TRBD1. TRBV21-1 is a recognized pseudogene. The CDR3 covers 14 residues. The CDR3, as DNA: TGTGCCAGCAGCGGGGGCGAGAGCTCCTACGAGCAGTACTTC. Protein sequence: CASSGGESSYEQYF.

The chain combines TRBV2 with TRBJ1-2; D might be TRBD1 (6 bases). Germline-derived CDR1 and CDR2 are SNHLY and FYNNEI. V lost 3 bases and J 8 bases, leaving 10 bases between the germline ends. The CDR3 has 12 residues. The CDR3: CASSDPTGGYTF. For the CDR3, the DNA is TGTGCCAGCAGTGATCCCACAGGGGGCTACACCTTC.

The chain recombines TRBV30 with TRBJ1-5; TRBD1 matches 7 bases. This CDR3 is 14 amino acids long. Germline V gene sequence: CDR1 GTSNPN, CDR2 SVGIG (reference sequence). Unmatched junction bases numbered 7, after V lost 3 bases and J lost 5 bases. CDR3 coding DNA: TGTGCCTGGAGCGGGACAGCCGGAGATCAGCCCCAGCATTTT. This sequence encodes CAWSGTAGDQPQHF.